This T cell receptor beta chain derives from a study of shared clonotypes between healthy human individuals (TCRdb year 2020). With regard to the full study: Two women and a few men aged 18 to 49 years were included in the cohort. Between about 0.9 and 9 billion PBMCs per donor were obtained by leukapheresis. Libraries were prepared and TCR repertoires were sequenced by different laboratories using diverse techniques, in order to increase sequencing depth and limit assay-specific biases. For each donor, three plates each were used for CD4 naive and CD4 memory, two plates were used for CD8 naive, and one plate was used for CD8 memory. Blood TCR repertoires of about 5 healthy adults were deeply sequenced to estimate repertoire size and the extent of clonotype sharing between individuals.

Notes on this clone: Its antigen has not been determined. Per-base quality was not reported, and no clone a single base away is much larger than it.

Donors were healthy HIV-negative adults with no recently reported acute infections or vaccinations. Only Caucasian adults living in Nashville, Tennessee, USA were represented among the donors. The CD8 memory samples were a combination of magnetically selected CD45RO+ cells and CCR7-negative CD45RA+ effector memory (TemRA) cells. Blood was obtained by leukapheresis, after which PBMCs were separated by Ficoll-Histopaque density gradient centrifugation and cryopreserved in liquid nitrogen vapor phase. Analytical flow cytometry was used to check the purity and quantity of each magnetically sorted T cell population. Each sorted fraction had its genomic DNA isolated and then quantified by UV absorbance on a Nanodrop 2000c. What the research found in general, with its limitations: Because the study included only a small number of donors, the genetic and exposure-history diversity represented was limited. Sharing across a handful of donors was observed for approximately 4.6% of naive CD4, over 3% of naive CD8, about 2.3% of memory CD4, and roughly 0.4% of memory CD8 clonotypes. Estimated clonotype richness was generally larger for naive than for memory subsets. Based on pairwise subsampling, the degree of clonotype sharing among donors was expected to be affected by sequencing depth. Even with the large sequencing depth, rarefaction of the sorted-subset datasets indicated that sequencing was incomplete. Only blood was sampled, and tissue TCR repertoires likely differ from those in blood. Compared with non-shared clonotypes, clonotypes shared by all four sorted-subset donors had higher generation probabilities.

The junction shows trimming of 5 bases on V and 4 bases on J, plus 13 bases between the germline ends. The CDR3 covers 15 residues, taking in both the cysteine and the phenylalanine. Only the CDR3 region is kept as DNA, spanning 45 bases read in frame from base 1. Per the germline V gene, SGDLS is the CDR1 and YYNGEE is the CDR2. Using the deep immunoSEQ assay, multiplex PCR amplified TCR CDR3 regions from genomic DNA. Extracted genomic DNA from each cell subset was spread evenly across all wells of several immunoSEQ 96-well plates, with each plate serving as a replicate. For sorted subsets, about 210 ng of genomic DNA, equivalent to roughly 30,000 T cell genomes, went into each replicate PCR. Purified libraries were quantified with a Qubit 3.0 fluorometer, sized on a Bioanalyzer 2100, and re-quantified with the KAPA Library Quantification kit. Every immunoSEQ 96-well plate was sequenced on a dedicated single-read 150-cycle Illumina NextSeq 550 flow cell. Per the source publication's procedure: The immunoSEQ output contained only junctional sequences without quality scores, so filtering could not match that applied to full-length reads. Sequences were annotated with PyIR, a Python wrapper for IgBLAST v1.9, using IMGT germline references to assign V/J genes and CDR3. Any read was removed if the V/J assignment was weak (E-value above 1e-6), the CDR3 was missing, or the read contained stop codons, out-of-frame junctions, or ambiguous translated residues. V3J clonotypes were defined as sequences sharing an identical inferred V gene, J gene, and CDR3 amino acid sequence. The percentage overlap between two repertoires was calculated by dividing the number of shared unique clonotypes by the size of the smaller repertoire. Three approaches were used to assess repertoire richness: RTK rarefaction, the Chao1 estimator, and Recon v2.1 estimates of unobserved clonotypes. For all TCRbeta clonotypes obtained by the gDNA method from a few donors, generation probabilities were computed with OLGA. In TCRdb, the immuneACCESS table is reduced to in-frame sequences with V and J assigned. These tables do not hold every clone; where another copy was compared, an unresolved V gene accounts for under half, and the others remain unexplained. From that table come the V and J calls and clone size; the DNA was used to work out D and trimming. The table for this sample lists 80,000 to 100,000 clones; 68% of them were counted only once. The ten largest account for approximately 53% of the sample.

This sequence uses TRBV9 and TRBJ2-6, with a tentative D gene TRBD2 over 6 matching bases. Input material: memory CD8+ T cells sorted from blood. The meaning of the sample's cell subset or site label: CD45RO+ cells pooled with CCR7-negative TemRA cells. The receptor's source is a young man in good health. This receptor carries the CDR3 CASSVRGSGANVLTF. The bases are TGTGCCAGCAGTGTCCGGGGGAGCGGGGCCAACGTCCTGACTTTC.